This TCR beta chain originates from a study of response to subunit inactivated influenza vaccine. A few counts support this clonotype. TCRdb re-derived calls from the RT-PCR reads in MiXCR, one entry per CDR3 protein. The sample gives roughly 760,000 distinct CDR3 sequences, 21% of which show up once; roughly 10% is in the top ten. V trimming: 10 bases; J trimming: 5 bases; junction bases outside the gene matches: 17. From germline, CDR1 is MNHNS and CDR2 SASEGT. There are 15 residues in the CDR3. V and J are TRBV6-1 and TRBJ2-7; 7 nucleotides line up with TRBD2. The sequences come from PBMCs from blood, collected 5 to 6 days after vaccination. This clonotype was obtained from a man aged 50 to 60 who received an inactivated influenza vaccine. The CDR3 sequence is CATMKGPGLSNEQYF. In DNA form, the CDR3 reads TGTGCCACTATGAAGGGACCGGGACTATCTAACGAGCAGTACTTC.